This T cell receptor beta chain was sequenced in a study of monozygotic twins with inflammatory bowel disease. TCRdb re-called the 5' RACE reads, yielding one record per CDR3 amino acid sequence without DNA. This sample carries about 160,000 distinct CDR3 sequences, with 2% to 3% going to the ten biggest clones. The CDR3 spans 14 residues. Germline CDR1 LGHDT, CDR2 YNNKEL (reference sequence). V is TRBV3-1 and J is TRBJ2-1. The sample taken for sequencing was blood. This sequence was found in a human donor with ulcerative colitis or Crohn's disease, or a healthy co-twin of an affected twin (not recorded which). CDR3 loop: CASSQDSDYYEQFF.